The 4 T cell receptor beta chains below were found in one sample sequenced in a study of type 1 regulatory T cells. Each CDR3 protein gets one entry after TCRdb re-called the reads with MiXCR. Here the sample spans about 5,800 distinct CDR3 sequences, approximately 30% being singletons. These TCRs are of unknown antigen specificity. Material: cultured T cells, either the whole culture or a sorted T cell fraction (not recorded which). The subset here: Tr1-enriched cell product generated in vitro against host alloantigens. These receptors originate from a human donor in good health.

This clonotype is categorized as medium-sized. The chain employs TRBV12-3 or TRBV12-4 and TRBJ1-5; the D gene is possibly TRBD1 (5 bases). This CDR3 region has 13 residues. The V end lost 6 bases, the J end lost 5 bases, and 11 bases lay between the germline ends. The CDR3 DNA is TGTGCCAGCAGGAAGGGGTTCGATCAGCCCCAGCATTTT. It yields the protein CASRKGFDQPQHF.

This clonotype was seen ten or more times. The chain uses TRBV7-3 and TRBJ1-3; no reliable D call. This CDR3 region has 14 residues. Germline V gives CDR1 SGHTA, CDR2 FQGTGA. Trimming removed 1 base at V and 1 base at J, with 5 bases between. The CDR3 reads CASSLSGSGNTIYF. CDR3 DNA: TGTGCCAGCAGCTTAAGCGGATCTGGAAACACCATATATTTT.

This clonotype is medium-sized. The V call is TRBV5-1, the J call TRBJ2-1; 13 positions agree with TRBD2. With 0 bases clipped from V and 6 bases from J, the junction kept 0 bases outside the gene matches. Germline-derived CDR1 and CDR2 are SGHRS and YFSETQ. The CDR3 totals 15 residues. CDR3: CASSLGTSGSNEQFF. The CDR3 DNA reads TGCGCCAGCAGCTTGGGGACTAGCGGGAGCAATGAGCAGTTCTTC.

Relative to its sample, this clonotype is medium-sized. This sequence joins TRBV7-2 and TRBJ2-1, with 11 bases fitting TRBD2. Germline-derived CDR1 and CDR2 are SGHTA and FQGNSA. The ends lost 2 bases at V and 8 bases at J; junction bases unmatched: 2. The CDR3 runs 14 residues. CDR3 DNA: TGTGCCAGCAGCTTAACTAGCGGGAGCGATGAGCAGTTCTTC. Translated: CASSLTSGSDEQFF.